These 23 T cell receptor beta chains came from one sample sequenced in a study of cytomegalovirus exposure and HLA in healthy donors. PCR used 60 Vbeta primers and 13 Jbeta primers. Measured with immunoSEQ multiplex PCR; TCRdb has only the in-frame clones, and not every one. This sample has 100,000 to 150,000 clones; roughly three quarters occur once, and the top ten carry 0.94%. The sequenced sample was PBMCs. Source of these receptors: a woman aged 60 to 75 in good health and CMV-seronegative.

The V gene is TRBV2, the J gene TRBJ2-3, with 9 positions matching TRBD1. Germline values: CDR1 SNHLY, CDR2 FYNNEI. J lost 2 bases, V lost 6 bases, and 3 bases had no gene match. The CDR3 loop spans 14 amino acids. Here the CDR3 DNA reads TGTGCCAGCAGGCGGACAGGGGACACAGATACGCAGTATTTT. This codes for CASRRTGDTDTQYF. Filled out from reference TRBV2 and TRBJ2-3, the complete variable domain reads EPEVTQTPSHQVTQMGQEVILRCVPISNHLYFYWYRQILGQKVEFLVSFYNNEISEKSEIFDDQFSVERPDGSNFTLKIRSTKLEDSAMYFCASRRTGDTDTQYFGPGTRLTVL.

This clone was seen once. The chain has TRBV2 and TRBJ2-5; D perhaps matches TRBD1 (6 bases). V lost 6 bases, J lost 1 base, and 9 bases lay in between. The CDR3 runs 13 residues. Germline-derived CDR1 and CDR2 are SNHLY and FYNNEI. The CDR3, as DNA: TGTGCCAGCAGACGGGACATCCAAGAGACCCAGTACTTC. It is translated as CASRRDIQETQYF.

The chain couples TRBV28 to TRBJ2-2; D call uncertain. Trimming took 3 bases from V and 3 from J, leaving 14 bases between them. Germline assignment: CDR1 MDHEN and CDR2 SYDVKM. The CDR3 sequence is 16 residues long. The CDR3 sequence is CASSFLGQIDTGELFF. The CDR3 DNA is TGTGCCAGCAGTTTCCTTGGGCAGATCGACACCGGGGAGCTGTTTTTT.

Written as DNA, the CDR3 is TGTGCCAGTCAACCGGGACTACACTCCTACAATGAGCAGTTCTTC. Translating it yields CASQPGLHSYNEQFF. The V call is TRBV7-6, the J call TRBJ2-1, with 7 bases aligning to TRBD2. This CDR3 contains 15 residues. V lost 9 bases, J lost 0 bases, and 8 bases stayed unmatched. CDR1 SGHVS and CDR2 FNYEAQ come from the germline V gene.

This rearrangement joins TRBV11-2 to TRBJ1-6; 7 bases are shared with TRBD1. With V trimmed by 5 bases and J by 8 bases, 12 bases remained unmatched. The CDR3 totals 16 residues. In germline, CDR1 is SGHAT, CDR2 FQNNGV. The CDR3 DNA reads TGTGCCAGCAGCACTCACAGGGGTTTCTCTTATTCACCCCTCCACTTT. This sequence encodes CASSTHRGFSYSPLHF.

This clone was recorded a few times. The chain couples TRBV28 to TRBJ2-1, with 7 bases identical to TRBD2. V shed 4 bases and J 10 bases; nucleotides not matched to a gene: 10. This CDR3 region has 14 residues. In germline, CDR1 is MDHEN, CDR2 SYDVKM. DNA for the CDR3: TGTGCCAGCAGTTCGGCTAGCGGACACAGGGAGCAGTTCTTC. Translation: CASSSASGHREQFF.

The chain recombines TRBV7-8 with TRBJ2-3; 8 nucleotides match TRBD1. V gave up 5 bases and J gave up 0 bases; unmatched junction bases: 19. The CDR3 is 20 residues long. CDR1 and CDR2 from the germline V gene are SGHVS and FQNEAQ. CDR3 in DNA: TGTGCCAGCAGCGGAGGGCGGGACAGGTTTTTGGCGGGTAGCACAGATACGCAGTATTTT. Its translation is CASSGGRDRFLAGSTDTQYF.

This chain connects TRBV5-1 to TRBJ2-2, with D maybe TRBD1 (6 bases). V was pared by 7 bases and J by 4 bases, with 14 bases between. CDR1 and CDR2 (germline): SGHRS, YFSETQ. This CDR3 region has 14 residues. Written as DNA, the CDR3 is TGCGCCAGCCGCTCTCCAGGGGCCACCGGGGAGCTGTTTTTT. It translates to CASRSPGATGELFF.

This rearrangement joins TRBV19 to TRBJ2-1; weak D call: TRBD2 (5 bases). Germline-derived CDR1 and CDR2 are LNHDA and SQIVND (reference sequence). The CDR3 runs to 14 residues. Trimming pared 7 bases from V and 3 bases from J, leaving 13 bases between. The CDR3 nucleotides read TGTGCCAGTACCAAAGGGAGCCTCTACAATGAGCAGTTCTTC. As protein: CASTKGSLYNEQFF. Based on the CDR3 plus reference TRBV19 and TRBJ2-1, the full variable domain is DGGITQSPKYLFRKEGQNVTLSCEQNLNHDAMYWYRQDPGQGLRLIYYSQIVNDFQKGDIAEGYSVSREKKESFPLTVTSAQKNPTAFYLCASTKGSLYNEQFFGPGTRLTVL.

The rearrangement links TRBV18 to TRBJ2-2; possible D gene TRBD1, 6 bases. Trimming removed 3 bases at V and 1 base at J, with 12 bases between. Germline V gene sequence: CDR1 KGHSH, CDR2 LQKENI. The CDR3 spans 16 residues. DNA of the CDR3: TGTGCCAGCTCACCTCCTTGGGGGCGGAACACCGGGGAGCTGTTTTTT. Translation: CASSPPWGRNTGELFF.

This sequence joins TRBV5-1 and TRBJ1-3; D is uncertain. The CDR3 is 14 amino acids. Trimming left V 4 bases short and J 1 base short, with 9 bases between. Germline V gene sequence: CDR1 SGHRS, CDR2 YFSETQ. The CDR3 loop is CASSRTVSGNTIYF. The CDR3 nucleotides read TGCGCCAGCAGCCGGACTGTATCTGGAAACACCATATATTTT.

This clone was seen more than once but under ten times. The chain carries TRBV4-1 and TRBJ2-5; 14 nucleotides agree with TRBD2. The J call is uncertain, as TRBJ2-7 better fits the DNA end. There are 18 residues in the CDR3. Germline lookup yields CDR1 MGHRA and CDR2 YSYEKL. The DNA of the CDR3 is TGCGCCAGCAGCCTACTCACCGGGACTAGCGGGGGCGTCTACGAGCAGTACTTC. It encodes CASSLLTGTSGGVYEQYF.

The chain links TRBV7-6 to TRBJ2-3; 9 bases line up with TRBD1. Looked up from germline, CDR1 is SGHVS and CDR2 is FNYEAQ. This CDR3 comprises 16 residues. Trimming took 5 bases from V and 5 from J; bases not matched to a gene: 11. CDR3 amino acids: CASSLSATGGQDTQYF. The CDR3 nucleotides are TGTGCCAGCAGCCTTTCCGCGACAGGGGGTCAAGATACGCAGTATTTT.

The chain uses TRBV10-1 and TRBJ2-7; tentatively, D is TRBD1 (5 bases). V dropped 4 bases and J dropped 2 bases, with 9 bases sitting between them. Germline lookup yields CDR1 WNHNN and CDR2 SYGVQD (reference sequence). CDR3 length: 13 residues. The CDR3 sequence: CASSGQNTYEQYF. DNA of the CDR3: TGCGCCAGCAGTGGACAGAACACCTACGAGCAGTACTTC.

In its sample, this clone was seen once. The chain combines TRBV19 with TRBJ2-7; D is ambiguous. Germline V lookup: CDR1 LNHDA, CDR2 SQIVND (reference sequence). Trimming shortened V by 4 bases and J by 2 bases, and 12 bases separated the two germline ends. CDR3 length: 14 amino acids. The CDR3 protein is CASSTGSPPYEQYF. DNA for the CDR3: TGTGCCAGTAGTACAGGAAGTCCCCCCTACGAGCAGTACTTC.

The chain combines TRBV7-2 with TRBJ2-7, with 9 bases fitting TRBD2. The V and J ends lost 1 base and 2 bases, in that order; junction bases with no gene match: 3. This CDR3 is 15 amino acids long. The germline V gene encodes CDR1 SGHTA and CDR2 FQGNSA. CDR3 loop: CASSLEAGGTYEQYF. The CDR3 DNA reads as TGTGCCAGCAGCTTAGAGGCGGGGGGGACCTACGAGCAGTACTTC.

The CDR3 loop reads CASSSQGRGYTF. The CDR3 nucleotides are TGTGCCAGCAGTTCACAGGGTAGGGGCTACACCTTC. The V and J genes are TRBV28 and TRBJ1-2; D possibly corresponds to TRBD1 (6 bases). The CDR3 has 12 amino acids. Per the germline V gene, CDR1 is MDHEN and CDR2 is SYDVKM. Trimming cost V 4 bases and J 8 bases, with 11 bases left between them.

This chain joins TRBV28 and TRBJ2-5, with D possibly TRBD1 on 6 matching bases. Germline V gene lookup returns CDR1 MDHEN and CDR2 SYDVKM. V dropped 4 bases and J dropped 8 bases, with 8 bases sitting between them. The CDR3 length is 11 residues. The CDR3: CASSSGETQYF. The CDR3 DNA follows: TGTGCCAGCAGTTCAGGGGAAACCCAGTACTTC.

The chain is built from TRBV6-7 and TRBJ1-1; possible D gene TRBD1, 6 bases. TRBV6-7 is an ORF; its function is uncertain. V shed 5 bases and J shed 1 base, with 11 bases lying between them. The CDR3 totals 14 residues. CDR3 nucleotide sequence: TGTGCCAGCAGTCCCCGGACAGAGAACACTGAAGCTTTCTTT. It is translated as CASSPRTENTEAFF.

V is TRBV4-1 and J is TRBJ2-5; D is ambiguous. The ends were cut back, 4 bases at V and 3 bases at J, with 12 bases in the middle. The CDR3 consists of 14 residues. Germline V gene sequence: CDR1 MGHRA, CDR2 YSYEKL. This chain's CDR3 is CASSPTVAEETQYF. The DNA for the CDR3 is TGCGCCAGCAGCCCAACCGTGGCAGAAGAGACCCAGTACTTC.

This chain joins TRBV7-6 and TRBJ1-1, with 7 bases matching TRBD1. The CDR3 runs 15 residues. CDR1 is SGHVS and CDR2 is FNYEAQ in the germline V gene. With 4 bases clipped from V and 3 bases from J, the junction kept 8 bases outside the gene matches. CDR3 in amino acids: CASSSQTGLDTEAFF. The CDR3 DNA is TGTGCCAGCAGCTCCCAGACAGGGTTGGACACTGAAGCTTTCTTT.

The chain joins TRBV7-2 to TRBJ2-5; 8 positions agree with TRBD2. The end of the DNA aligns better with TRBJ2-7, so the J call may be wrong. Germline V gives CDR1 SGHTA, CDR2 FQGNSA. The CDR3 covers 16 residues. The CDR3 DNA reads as TGTGCCAGCAGCTTAGTTCCGAGCGGGGGAGCGTACGAGCAGTACTTC. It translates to CASSLVPSGGAYEQYF.

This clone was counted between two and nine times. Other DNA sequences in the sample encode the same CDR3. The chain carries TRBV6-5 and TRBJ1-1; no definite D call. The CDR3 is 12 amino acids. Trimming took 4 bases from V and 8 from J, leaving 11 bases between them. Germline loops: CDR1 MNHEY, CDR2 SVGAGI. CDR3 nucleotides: TGTGCCAGCAGTTCGAGTATCTCGGAAGCTTTCTTT. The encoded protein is CASSSSISEAFF.